One and the same sample provided the 11 T cell receptor beta chains below, sequenced in a study of blood T cell repertoires in COVID-19. Assay: immunoSEQ multiplex PCR; the TCRdb copy retains only in-frame clones and omits some. The table lists 200,000 to 250,000 clones, 80% of them singletons, with roughly 13% in the top ten. The specimen sequenced was peripheral blood. Receptors originate from a human donor in a cohort sampled during active COVID-19.

V usage is TRBV28 and J usage is TRBJ2-7, with TRBD2 matching 9 bases. This CDR3 comprises 15 residues. Germline V gene lookup returns CDR1 MDHEN and CDR2 SYDVKM. J was trimmed by 0 bases and V by 3 bases; bases with no gene match: 3. The CDR3 DNA reads as TGTGCCAGCAGTTTGCCTAGCGGGAACTCCTACGAGCAGTACTTC. Amino acids: CASSLPSGNSYEQYF.

The CDR3 loop is CASSPGGTINIQYF. The DNA of the CDR3 is TGTGCCAGCAGCCCGGGGGGGACTATCAACATTCAGTACTTC. This chain links TRBV11-3 with TRBJ2-4; 8 nucleotides match TRBD2. The CDR3 length is 14 residues. J was trimmed by 7 bases and V by 5 bases; bases with no gene match: 7. CDR1 is SGHNT, CDR2 YENEEA, per germline.

V gene TRBV29-1 combines with J gene TRBJ1-5; D remains ambiguous. Germline V lookup: CDR1 SQVTM, CDR2 ANQGSEA. The CDR3 is 15 amino acids. The V end lost 4 bases, the J end lost 4 bases, and 17 bases lay between the germline ends. CDR3 coding DNA: TGCAGCGTTGCGCTGGCGGCGGATTATAATCAGCCCCAGCATTTT. Translation gives CSVALAADYNQPQHF.

This rearrangement joins TRBV12-5 to TRBJ2-3; D is undetermined. Trimming removed 1 base from V and 9 bases from J, with 8 bases in between. This CDR3 region has 12 residues. The germline V gene has CDR1 LGHNT and CDR2 FRNRAP. In DNA, the CDR3 is TGTGCTAGTGGTTTGGACACCGGGACGCAGTATTTT. Translation: CASGLDTGTQYF.

DNA of the CDR3: TGTGCCAGTAGTATAGGTGGGACAGGGGACACCAATCAGCCCCAGCATTTT. This translates into CASSIGGTGDTNQPQHF. V is TRBV19 and J is TRBJ1-5, with TRBD1 matching 10 bases. Germline V CDR1 and CDR2: LNHDA, SQIVND (reference sequence). The CDR3 is 17 residues long. Trimming cost V 1 base and J 3 bases; bases outside gene matches: 6.

J is TRBJ1-1 and V is TRBV9; the D gene is possibly TRBD1 (5 bases). The length of the CDR3 is 13 residues. Germline V gives CDR1 SGDLS, CDR2 YYNGEE. Trimming pared 1 base from V and 5 bases from J, leaving 9 bases between. For the CDR3, the DNA is TGTGCCAGCAGCGTAACAGGACGGACTGAAGCTTTCTTT. Protein: CASSVTGRTEAFF.

CDR3 loop: CASQLSGTDYGYTF. CDR3 sequence (DNA): TGTGCCAGTCAACTCTCCGGGACAGACTATGGCTACACCTTC. The chain carries TRBV19 and TRBJ1-2; 7 bases align to TRBD1. V gave up 8 bases and J gave up 3 bases; unmatched junction bases: 9. The CDR3 sequence is 14 residues long. Germline V CDR1 and CDR2: LNHDA, SQIVND (reference sequence). Full variable domain (outside the CDR3, taken from reference TRBV19 and TRBJ1-2): DGGITQSPKYLFRKEGQNVTLSCEQNLNHDAMYWYRQDPGQGLRLIYYSQIVNDFQKGDIAEGYSVSREKKESFPLTVTSAQKNPTAFYLCASQLSGTDYGYTFGSGTRLTVV.

The genes are TRBV2 and TRBJ1-2; D may be TRBD1 (5 bases). Deletions cut 6 bases from V and 3 bases from J, with 14 bases between. The germline CDR1 and CDR2 sequences are SNHLY and FYNNEI. CDR3 size: 14 residues. The CDR3 loop reads CASSGGRGDYGYTF. CDR3 sequence (DNA): TGTGCCAGCAGCGGCGGTCGGGGGGACTATGGCTACACCTTC.

The chain couples TRBV27 to TRBJ1-2; TRBD1 is a possible D gene (5 bases). CDR3 size: 13 residues. V lost 3 bases to trimming and J lost 2 bases, with 7 bases between them. The germline gives CDR1 MNHEY, CDR2 SMNVEV (reference sequence). This chain's CDR3 is CASSLSGNYGYTF. CDR3 bases: TGTGCCAGCAGTTTGTCAGGGAACTATGGCTACACCTTC.

The CDR3 sequence is CASRSAGGPIDTQYF. The CDR3 DNA sequence: TGTGCCAGCAGGTCCGCGGGGGGGCCGATAGATACGCAGTATTTT. The rearrangement uses TRBV27 and TRBJ2-3, with 9 nucleotides matching TRBD2. The CDR3 consists of 15 residues. Germline V gives CDR1 MNHEY, CDR2 SMNVEV (reference sequence). After removal of 6 bases from V and 5 bases from J, the junction contained 9 bases not matched to a gene.

The CDR3 protein is CASSSSGTFHNEQFF. The CDR3 nucleotides read TGTGCCAGCAGTTCCTCCGGGACATTTCACAATGAGCAGTTCTTC. The V and J genes are TRBV6-5 and TRBJ2-1; perhaps TRBD1 as D (6 bases). The germline V gene has CDR1 MNHEY and CDR2 SVGAGI. Trimming took off 4 bases at V and 5 bases at J, with 15 bases between the two ends. The CDR3 spans 15 residues.